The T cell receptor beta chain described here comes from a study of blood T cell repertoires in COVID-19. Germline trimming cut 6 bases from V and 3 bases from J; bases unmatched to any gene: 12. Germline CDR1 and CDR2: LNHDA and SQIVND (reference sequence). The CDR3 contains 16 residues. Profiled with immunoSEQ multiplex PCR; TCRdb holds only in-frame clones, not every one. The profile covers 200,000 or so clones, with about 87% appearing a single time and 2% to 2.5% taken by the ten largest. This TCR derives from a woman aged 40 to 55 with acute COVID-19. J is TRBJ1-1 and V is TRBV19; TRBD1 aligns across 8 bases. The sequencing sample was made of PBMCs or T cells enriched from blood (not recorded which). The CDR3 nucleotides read TGTGCCAGTAGAACTACAGGGGGTGGGCGGTACACTGAAGCTTTCTTT. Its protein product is CASRTTGGGRYTEAFF.